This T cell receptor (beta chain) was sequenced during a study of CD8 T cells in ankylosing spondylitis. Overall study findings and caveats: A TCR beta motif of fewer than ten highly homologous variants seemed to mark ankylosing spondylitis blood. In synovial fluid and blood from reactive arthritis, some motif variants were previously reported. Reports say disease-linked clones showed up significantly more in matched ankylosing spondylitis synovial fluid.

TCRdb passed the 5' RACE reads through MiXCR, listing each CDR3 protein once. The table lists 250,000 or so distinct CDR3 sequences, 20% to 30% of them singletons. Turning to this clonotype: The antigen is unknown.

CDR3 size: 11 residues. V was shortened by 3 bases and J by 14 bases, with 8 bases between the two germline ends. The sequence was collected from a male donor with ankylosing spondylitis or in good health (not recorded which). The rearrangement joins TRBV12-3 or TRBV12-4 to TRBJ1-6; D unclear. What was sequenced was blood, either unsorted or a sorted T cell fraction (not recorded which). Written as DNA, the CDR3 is TGTGCCAGCAGTTTTAAGGGAACCCTCCACTTT. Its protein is CASSFKGTLHF.